This TCR beta chain comes out of a study of molecular identifiers for immune sequencing clone quantification. Whole-study context: Replicate RNA from approximately 20,000 or 98,000 naive CD8 T cells formed five aliquots; four were sequenced.

CDR1 DFQATT and CDR2 SNEGSKA come from the germline V gene (reference sequence). This CDR3 is built from 12 residues. To note about this clonotype: This may be a read error: a much more frequent sequence differs by one nucleotide.

Isolation of naive CD8 T cells was achieved by sorting on a CD8+CD4-CCR7+CD45RA+ phenotype. TCRdb recomputed calls from the PCR reads with MiXCR, one row per CDR3 protein. The table lists about half a million distinct CDR3 sequences, around 25% of them singletons. Specimen: naive CD8+ T cells from blood, with Jurkat cell RNA spiked in. The subset was: FACS-sorted CD8+CD4-CCR7+CD45RA+ naive T cells. The chain is built from TRBV20-1 and TRBJ1-5, with D unresolved. The receptor was derived from a human donor in good health. Some libraries in this study had Jurkat cell RNA spiked in. CDR3 sequence: CSAKPPGQLQHF. The CDR3 coding sequence is TGCAGTGCCAAACCCCCAGGTCAGCTCCAGCATTTT.